This TCR beta chain was found in a study of blood T cell repertoires in COVID-19. Study-wide background: The United States, Italy and Spain supplied acute and convalescent COVID-19 samples. From T cells, B-cell-depleted T cells, or PBMCs came the material, which was cDNA or gDNA.

The CDR3 runs to 13 residues. The V gene end was trimmed by 6 bases and the J gene end by 7 bases; junction bases not matched to a gene: 5. From germline, CDR1 is KGHSH and CDR2 LQKENI. Original data processing: Amplified reference gene primers provided the basis for estimating nucleated cell counts. Sequenced by immunoSEQ multiplex PCR; TCRdb stores in-frame clones only, minus some. V, J and clone size reflect that table, while D and trimming were determined from the DNA. The sample holds 30,000 to 45,000 clones, approximately 75% seen once. The source is a human donor in a cohort sampled during active or convalescent COVID-19. The donor label of this sample is uncertain. Sample: peripheral blood. The J gene is TRBJ1-5, the V gene TRBV18; TRBD1 matches 8 bases. CDR3 residues: CASSPGQGQPQHF. CDR3 coding DNA: TGTGCCAGCTCCCCCGGACAGGGCCAGCCCCAGCATTTT.